Below are 22 T cell receptor beta chains sequenced from a single sample in a study of CD8 T cells in ankylosing spondylitis. TCRdb reprocessed the 5' RACE reads with MiXCR, giving one entry per CDR3 protein. The data hold more than 300,000 distinct CDR3 sequences, with 9.5% to 13% observed a single time. The specimen was blood, either unsorted or a sorted T cell fraction (not recorded which). The receptors derive from a female donor with ankylosing spondylitis or in good health (not recorded which).

This clonotype was counted only a few times. The chain employs TRBV15 and TRBJ2-3, with 11 positions matching TRBD2. CDR1 and CDR2 from the germline V gene are LNHNV and YYDKDF (reference sequence). V trimming: 0 bases; J trimming: 5 bases; junction bases outside the gene matches: 4. This CDR3 contains 16 residues. The CDR3 loop reads CATSREASGRLDTQYF. In DNA, the CDR3 is TGTGCCACCAGCAGAGAGGCTAGCGGGAGGTTAGATACGCAGTATTTT.

V is TRBV7-2 and J is TRBJ1-2; D is ambiguous. From germline, CDR1 is SGHTA and CDR2 FQGNSA. The CDR3 sequence is 15 residues long. V lost 1 base and J 6 bases, leaving 15 bases between the germline ends. DNA for the CDR3: TGTGCCAGCAGCTTAGGAGGCAGCTATCGCCATGGCTACACCTTC. This sequence encodes CASSLGGSYRHGYTF.

This chain links TRBV6-6 with TRBJ2-7; D is ambiguous. The CDR3 totals 12 residues. Deletions cut 2 bases from V and 6 bases from J, with 8 bases between. The V gene's germline CDR1 is MNHNY and CDR2 SVGAGI (reference sequence). CDR3 nucleotides: TGTGCCAGCAGTTACACCGCTGGCGAGCAGTACTTC. The encoded protein is CASSYTAGEQYF.

This clonotype was seen at least ten times. The V and J genes are TRBV20-1 and TRBJ2-7; TRBD2 aligns across 7 bases. The CDR3 totals 13 residues. Germline CDR1 DFQATT, CDR2 SNEGSKA (reference sequence). For the CDR3, the DNA is TGCAGCGGAGGGAGGGCAGGATTATACGAGCAGTACTTC. This codes for CSGGRAGLYEQYF.

The rearrangement links TRBV20-1 to TRBJ1-2; D gene uncertain. V was shortened by 3 bases and J by 4 bases, with 9 bases between the two germline ends. This CDR3 region has 12 residues. The V gene's germline CDR1 is DFQATT and CDR2 SNEGSKA (reference sequence). This CDR3 reads CSARSAFYGYTF. CDR3 nucleotides: TGCAGTGCTAGGTCGGCCTTCTATGGCTACACCTTC.

This clonotype was recorded at least ten times. The chain links TRBV12-3 or TRBV12-4 to TRBJ2-7; no clear D. The length of the CDR3 is 11 residues. V lost 3 bases to trimming and J lost 6 bases, with 6 bases between them. The DNA for the CDR3 is TGTGCCAGCAGTTTCGTCCTCGAGCAGTACTTC. Its protein is CASSFVLEQYF.

Points on this clonotype: It may be a read error: a sequence one base away is much more abundant. V usage is TRBV20-1 and J usage is TRBJ2-1; 7 bases match TRBD2. The CDR3 loop spans 15 amino acids. From germline, CDR1 is DFQATT and CDR2 SNEGSKA (reference sequence). CDR3 nucleotides: TGCAGAGCGAGACTGGGGGGGACCTCCTACAATGAGCAGTTCTTC. Translation: CRARLGGTSYNEQFF.

There are many counts of this clonotype. The chain carries TRBV7-2 and TRBJ2-5; 7 nucleotides line up with TRBD2. V was clipped by 5 bases and J by 4 bases; unmatched bases: 10. The CDR3 totals 15 residues. CDR1 and CDR2 (germline): SGHTA, FQGNSA. The CDR3: CASSPHAGAGETQYF. DNA of the CDR3: TGTGCCAGCAGCCCCCACGCGGGAGCAGGAGAGACCCAGTACTTC. The full variable domain, completed using reference TRBV7-2 and TRBJ2-5, is GAGVSQSPSNKVTEKGKDVELRCDPISGHTALYWYRQSLGQGLEFLIYFQGNSAPDKSGLPSDRFSAERTGGSVSTLTIQRTQQEDSAVYLCASSPHAGAGETQYFGPGTRLLVL.

This clonotype has a count of ten or more. V gene TRBV12-3 or TRBV12-4 combines with J gene TRBJ1-6; 7 bases map to TRBD1. CDR3 size: 15 residues. Trimming at V came to 6 bases and at J to 10 bases, leaving 12 bases not matched to a gene. The CDR3, as DNA: TGTGCCAGCAGAGAAAGGACAGGATTCGAATCACCCCTCCACTTT. It is translated as CASRERTGFESPLHF.

This clonotype has a count of ten or more. V gene TRBV29-1 combines with J gene TRBJ2-1; D unresolved. CDR1 and CDR2 (germline): SQVTM, ANQGSEA. The V end lost 7 bases, the J end lost 3 bases, and 4 bases lay between the germline ends. The CDR3 covers 10 residues. The DNA for the CDR3 is TGCAGCGCCGTCTACAATGAGCAGTTCTTC. As protein: CSAVYNEQFF.

This clonotype was seen repeatedly, ten times or more. The chain is built from TRBV6-5 and TRBJ2-7; no clear D gene. The CDR3 length is 15 residues. Trimming removed 2 bases from V and 0 bases from J, with 11 bases in between. Germline V gene data show CDR1 as MNHEY and CDR2 as SVGAGI. The CDR3 bases are TGTGCCAGCAGTTACCCGGCAGGAAGCTCCTACGAGCAGTACTTC. This translates into CASSYPAGSSYEQYF.

This rearrangement joins TRBV6-2 or TRBV6-3 to TRBJ2-2, with TRBD2 matching over 11 bases. Per germline, CDR1 MNHEY and CDR2 SVGEGT. This CDR3 is 19 amino acids long. V lost 2 bases to trimming and J lost 0 bases; unmatched junction nucleotides: 8. The CDR3 region has the DNA TGTGCCAGCAGTTACCTATCCGGGACTAGCGGAGCGAACACCGGGGAGCTGTTTTTT. Translation gives CASSYLSGTSGANTGELFF.

In this sample, this clonotype turned up a few times. The V call is TRBV12-3 or TRBV12-4, the J call TRBJ2-1, with no clear D. CDR3 length: 10 residues. V lost 4 bases, J lost 15 bases, and 10 bases lay in between. The CDR3 sequence is CASSWAPPFF. CDR3 in DNA: TGTGCCAGCAGTTGGGCGCCACCGTTCTTC.

This clonotype was picked up a small number of times. V is TRBV11-2 and J is TRBJ2-3, with 7 nucleotides matching TRBD1. The CDR3 runs to 15 residues. Germline assignment: CDR1 SGHAT and CDR2 FQNNGV. The J segment lost 4 bases and the V segment lost 8 bases, leaving 12 bases of the junction unmatched. CDR3 bases: TGTGCCAGCGACTTGGGGACAGAAGTTTCAGATACGCAGTATTTT. Its protein is CASDLGTEVSDTQYF.

This clonotype has at least ten counts. CDR3 nucleotide sequence: TGCAGTGCTGGGAGGGGAAACACCATATATTTT. Translated, it gives CSAGRGNTIYF. The rearrangement uses TRBV20-1 and TRBJ1-3; D gene unclear. V was trimmed by 5 bases and J by 4 bases, leaving 6 bases between them. The germline V gene encodes CDR1 DFQATT and CDR2 SNEGSKA (reference sequence). The CDR3 is 11 amino acids.

To note about this clonotype: This may be a read error: a much more frequent sequence differs by one nucleotide. The chain is built from TRBV6-5 and TRBJ1-2, with D perhaps matching TRBD1 (6 bases). Germline V gene sequence: CDR1 MNHEY, CDR2 SVGAGI. The CDR3 totals 15 residues. For the CDR3, the DNA is TGTGCCAGCGGTTTCGGGGCAGGGGATTTCTATGGCGACACCTTC. Protein product: CASGFGAGDFYGDTF.

The table lists this clonotype with many counts. The CDR3 DNA follows: TGCAGTGCTAGAGGGGCTAGCGGGGAGCCCCCAGATACGCAGTATTTT. This codes for CSARGASGEPPDTQYF. The chain links TRBV20-1 to TRBJ2-3; TRBD2 aligns across 9 bases. Germline V gene data show CDR1 as DFQATT and CDR2 as SNEGSKA (reference sequence). The trim removed 1 base at V and 4 bases at J, leaving 9 bases unmatched. The CDR3 spans 16 residues.

This clonotype occurred many times. The junction shows a germline mismatch at one end, possibly a read error. Here the CDR3 reads CASSEVGTDTQYF. CDR3 in DNA: TGTGCCAGCAGCGAAGTGGGGACAGATACGCAGTATTTT. The chain employs TRBV2 and TRBJ2-3; D is unclear. The CDR3 is made up of 13 amino acids. Per germline, CDR1 SNHLY and CDR2 FYNNEI.

This clonotype showed up many times. The chain couples TRBV20-1 to TRBJ1-2; D might be TRBD1 (5 bases). With 1 base removed from V and 7 bases from J, the gap between germline ends came to 13 bases. The CDR3 has 13 residues. Germline V gene lookup returns CDR1 DFQATT and CDR2 SNEGSKA (reference sequence). CDR3 amino acids: CSARGGAGSGYTF. The DNA for the CDR3 is TGCAGTGCTAGAGGTGGAGCAGGGAGTGGCTACACCTTC.

This clonotype occurred a few times. The chain is built from TRBV20-1 and TRBJ2-1; 12 bases match TRBD2. The CDR3 is 14 amino acids. Germline V gives CDR1 DFQATT, CDR2 SNEGSKA (reference sequence). J was trimmed by 10 bases and V by 4 bases; bases with no gene match: 8. CDR3: CSATASGTSGEQFF. CDR3 in DNA: TGCAGTGCTACAGCTTCCGGGACTAGCGGGGAGCAGTTCTTC.

The sample holds many counts of this clonotype. V and J are TRBV7-6 and TRBJ2-3; TRBD1 might be the D (6 bases). Germline V gene data show CDR1 as SGHVS and CDR2 as FNYEAQ. Trimming left V 2 bases short and J 5 bases short, with 8 bases between. The CDR3 is 13 amino acids. CDR3 sequence (DNA): TGTGCCAGCAGCTTACTACAGGGAGATACGCAGTATTTT. It yields the protein CASSLLQGDTQYF.

There are a few counts of this clonotype. This rearrangement joins TRBV29-1 to TRBJ1-5; the D gene is possibly TRBD1 (6 bases). Between the trimmed V and J ends, which lost 7 bases and 5 bases, there was a span of 15 bases. Germline loops: CDR1 SQVTM, CDR2 ANQGSEA. This CDR3 contains 13 residues. CDR3 sequence (DNA): TGCAGCGCTGCCGGGACAACCGATCAGCCCCAGCATTTT. This sequence encodes CSAAGTTDQPQHF.